The T cell receptor (beta chain) under discussion was sequenced for a study of shared clonotypes between healthy human individuals. Study as a whole: The study enrolled a couple of women and three men aged 18 to 49.

Data came from immunoSEQ multiplex PCR; TCRdb stores just in-frame clones and leaves some out. The data contain roughly 2.2 million clones, just over 90% of them singletons. Comment on this clone: What it binds is not known.

The CDR3 contains 17 residues. Germline CDR1 reads SGHNT; CDR2 reads YYREEE (reference sequence). V was clipped by 3 bases and J by 6 bases, with 22 bases between them. CD4+ cells were split into CD45RA+ naive and CD45RA-negative memory subsets. Findings of the study overall: An expected dependence of interdonor clonotype sharing on sequencing depth was noted.

The chain links TRBV5-4 to TRBJ2-1; either TRBD1 or TRBD2 may supply D (5 bases each). The source of this sequence is a man aged 18 to 29 in good health. Some clones in this sample may be carry-over from other donors' samples. The sample consisted of naive CD4+ T cells from PBMCs. Subset given: CD45RA+ positively selected. The CDR3: CASSSGTTRAQGNEQFF. The CDR3 coding sequence is TGTGCCAGCAGCTCGGGAACGACCCGGGCCCAGGGCAATGAGCAGTTCTTC.